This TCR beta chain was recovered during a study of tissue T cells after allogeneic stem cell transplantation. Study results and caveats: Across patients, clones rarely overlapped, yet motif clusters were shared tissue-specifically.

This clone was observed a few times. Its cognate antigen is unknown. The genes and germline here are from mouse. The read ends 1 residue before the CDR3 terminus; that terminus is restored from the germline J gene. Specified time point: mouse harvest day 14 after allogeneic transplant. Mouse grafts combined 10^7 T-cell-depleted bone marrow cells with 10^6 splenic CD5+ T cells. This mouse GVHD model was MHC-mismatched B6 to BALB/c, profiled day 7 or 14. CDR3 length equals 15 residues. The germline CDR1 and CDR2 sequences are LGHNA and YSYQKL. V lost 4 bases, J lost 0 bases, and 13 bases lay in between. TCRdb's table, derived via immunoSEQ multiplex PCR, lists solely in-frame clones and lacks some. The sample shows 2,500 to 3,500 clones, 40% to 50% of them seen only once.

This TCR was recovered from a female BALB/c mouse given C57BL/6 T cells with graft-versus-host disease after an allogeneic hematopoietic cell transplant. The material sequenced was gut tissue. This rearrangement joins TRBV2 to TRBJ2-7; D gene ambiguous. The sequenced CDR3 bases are TGTGCCAGCAGCCCCGCCACAAAGAGCTCCTATGAACAGTAC. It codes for CASSPATKSSYEQY. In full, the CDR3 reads CASSPATKSSYEQYF.